This TCR beta chain was recovered during a study of T cells in Graves' hyperthyroidism and ophthalmopathy. This clonotype was observed at least ten times. The investigators amplified TCR beta CDR3 regions from RNA transcripts. TCR CDR3 underwent first-round RT-PCR with the HTBI primer set. TCRdb called the multiplex PCR reads again in MiXCR, with one record for every CDR3 protein. This sample yields around 420,000 distinct CDR3 sequences, of which about 15% are seen a single time; 7.5% to 9% belongs to the top ten. The V gene lost 5 bases and the J gene lost 2 bases, with 14 bases spanning the gap. The length of the CDR3 is 15 residues.

The chain has TRBV12-3 or TRBV12-4 and TRBJ2-3; D may correspond to TRBD1 or TRBD2 (6 bases each). The sequence came from a woman aged 18 to 35 with Graves' hyperthyroidism. The specimen was blood. The CDR3: CASSPQGGITDTQYF. In DNA, the CDR3 is TGTGCCAGCAGTCCTCAAGGGGGGATCACAGATACGCAGTATTTT.